This T cell receptor (beta chain) was recovered during a study of shared clonotypes between healthy human individuals. Germline lookup yields CDR1 SNHLY and CDR2 FYNNEI. This CDR3 comprises 15 residues. Trimming took 4 bases from V and 4 from J, leaving 17 bases between them. Sequencing used immunoSEQ multiplex PCR; TCRdb keeps in-frame clones, though not all of them. The table includes about 1 million clones, about 70% detected once. The V call is TRBV2, the J call TRBJ2-7; D perhaps matches TRBD1 (5 bases). The TCR sequence derives from a man aged 18 to 30 in good health. The sample taken for sequencing was memory CD4+ T cells sorted from blood. Subset reported: CD45RA-negative fraction. CDR3 sequence: CASSGTSSRLYEQYF. CDR3 nucleotide sequence: TGTGCCAGCAGTGGGACATCTTCCCGGTTATACGAGCAGTACTTC.